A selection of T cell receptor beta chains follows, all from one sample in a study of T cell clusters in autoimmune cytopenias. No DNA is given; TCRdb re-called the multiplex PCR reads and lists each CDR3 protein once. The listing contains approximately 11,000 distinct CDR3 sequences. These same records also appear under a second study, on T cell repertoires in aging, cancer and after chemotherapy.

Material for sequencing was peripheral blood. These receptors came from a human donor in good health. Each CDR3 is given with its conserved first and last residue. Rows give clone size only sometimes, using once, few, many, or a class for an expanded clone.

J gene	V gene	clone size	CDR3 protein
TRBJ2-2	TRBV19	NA	CASSGSWNTGELFF
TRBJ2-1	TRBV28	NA	CPDDLGNEQFF
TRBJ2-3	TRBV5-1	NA	CASSSVGDSTDTQYF
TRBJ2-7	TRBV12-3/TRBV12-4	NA	CASSPWTGQTYEQYF
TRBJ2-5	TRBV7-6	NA	CASSPRQGLAQETQYF
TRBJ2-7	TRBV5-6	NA	CASSSTSGRAYEQYF
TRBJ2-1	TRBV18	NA	CASSPSTGGAYNEQFF
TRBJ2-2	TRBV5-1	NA	CASSNGGFANTGELFF
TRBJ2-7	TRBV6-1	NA	CASSRDRTIYEQYF
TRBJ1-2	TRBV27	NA	CASAQGTDYGYTF
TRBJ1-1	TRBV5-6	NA	CASSLLEANTEAFF
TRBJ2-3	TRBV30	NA	CARWKGDTQYF
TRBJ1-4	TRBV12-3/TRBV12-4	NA	CASSLSGVEKLFF
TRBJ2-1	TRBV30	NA	CASSVSQRGSSYNEQFF
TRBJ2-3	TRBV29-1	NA	CSVAGQGGYTDTQYF
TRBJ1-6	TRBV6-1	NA	CASLSSYNSPLHF
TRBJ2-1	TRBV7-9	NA	CASSSTGTGDPEGYNEQFF
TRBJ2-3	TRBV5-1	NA	CASSSDASGDRYF
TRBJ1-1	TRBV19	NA	CASSIRQGPYTEAFF
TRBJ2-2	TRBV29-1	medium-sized	CSVGPGADTGELFF
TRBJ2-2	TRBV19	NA	CASSTWQGVDSGELFF
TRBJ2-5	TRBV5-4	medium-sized	CASSLAGTSQETQYF
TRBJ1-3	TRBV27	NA	CVSRGYYSGNTIYF
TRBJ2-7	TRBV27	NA	CATEDRAYEQYF
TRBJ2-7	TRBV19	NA	CASSTTGGYEQYF
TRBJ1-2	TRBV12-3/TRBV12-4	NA	CASSPGRVWLYTF
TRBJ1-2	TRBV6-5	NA	CASSEGTEPVYGYTF
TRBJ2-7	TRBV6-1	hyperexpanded	CASSELGETYEQYF
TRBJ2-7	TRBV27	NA	CASSTSGPYEQYF
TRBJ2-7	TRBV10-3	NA	CAISRDRGSYEQYF